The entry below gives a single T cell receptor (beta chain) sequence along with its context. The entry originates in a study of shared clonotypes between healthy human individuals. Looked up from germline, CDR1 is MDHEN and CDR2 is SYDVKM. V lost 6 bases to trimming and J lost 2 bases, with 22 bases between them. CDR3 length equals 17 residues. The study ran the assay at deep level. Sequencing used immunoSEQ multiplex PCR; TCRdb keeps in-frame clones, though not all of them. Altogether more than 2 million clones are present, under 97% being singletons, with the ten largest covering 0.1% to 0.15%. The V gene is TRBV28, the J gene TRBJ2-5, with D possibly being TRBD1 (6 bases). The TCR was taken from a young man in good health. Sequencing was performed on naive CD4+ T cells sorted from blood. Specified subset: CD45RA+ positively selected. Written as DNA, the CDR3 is TGTGCCAGCAGCCGAAGACAGGCCCCTGCCCGACAAGAGACCCAGTACTTC. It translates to CASSRRQAPARQETQYF.